This T cell receptor (beta chain) came from a study of control samples from healthy donors and cancer patients. The CDR3 is made up of 14 amino acids. The germline CDR1 and CDR2 sequences are SNHLY and FYNNEI. V dropped 4 bases and J dropped 2 bases, with 9 bases sitting between them. Here immunoSEQ multiplex PCR was the method, and the copy in TCRdb shows in-frame clones only, minus some. Of over 150,000 clones in the sample, approximately 90% were seen once. This sequence was found in a man in his thirties or forties in good health. This sequence joins TRBV2 and TRBJ1-3; D is uncertain. The source material was blood. The CDR3 DNA sequence: TGTGCCAGCAGTGCGGCCGGGACTGGAAACACCATATATTTT. As protein: CASSAAGTGNTIYF.